The clone carrying this T cell receptor beta chain has just one count. Its specificity is not known. The V end was cut by 5 bases, the J end by 0 bases, with 8 bases between. Germline CDR1 and CDR2: LNHDA and SQIVND (reference sequence). This CDR3 spans 14 amino acids. This sample is drawn from a study of cytomegalovirus exposure and HLA in healthy donors. Study-level findings and limits: Presence/absence analyses took donor sequencing depth as roughly uniform.

PCR used 60 Vbeta primers and 13 Jbeta primers. Here immunoSEQ multiplex PCR was the method, and the copy in TCRdb shows in-frame clones only, minus some. The table has some 180,000 clones, roughly 84% seen once. This TCR derives from a man aged 25 to 40 in good health and CMV-seropositive. Sequencing was performed on PBMCs. This chain joins TRBV19 and TRBJ1-5; D ambiguous. In DNA, the CDR3 is TGTGCCAGTAGTTTTTTCGTTAGCAATCAGCCCCAGCATTTT. Amino acids: CASSFFVSNQPQHF.